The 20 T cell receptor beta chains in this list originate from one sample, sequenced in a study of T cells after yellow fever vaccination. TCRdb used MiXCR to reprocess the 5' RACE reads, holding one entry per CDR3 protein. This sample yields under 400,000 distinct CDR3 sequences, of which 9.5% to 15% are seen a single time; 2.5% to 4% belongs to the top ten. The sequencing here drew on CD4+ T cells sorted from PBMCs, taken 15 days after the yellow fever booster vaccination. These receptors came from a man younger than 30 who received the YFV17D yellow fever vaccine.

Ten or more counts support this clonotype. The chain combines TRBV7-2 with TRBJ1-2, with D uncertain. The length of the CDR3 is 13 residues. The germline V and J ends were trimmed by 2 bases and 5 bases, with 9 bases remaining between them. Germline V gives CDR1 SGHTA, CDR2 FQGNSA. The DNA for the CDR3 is TGTGCCAGCAGCTTATGGGCAGCGTATGGCTACACCTTC. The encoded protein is CASSLWAAYGYTF.

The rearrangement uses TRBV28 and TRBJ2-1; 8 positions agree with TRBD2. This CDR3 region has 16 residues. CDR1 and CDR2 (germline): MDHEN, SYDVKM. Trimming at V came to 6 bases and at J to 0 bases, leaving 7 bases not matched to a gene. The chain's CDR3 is CASRPTSGSSYNEQFF. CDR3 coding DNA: TGTGCCAGCAGACCTACTAGCGGCAGCTCCTACAATGAGCAGTTCTTC.

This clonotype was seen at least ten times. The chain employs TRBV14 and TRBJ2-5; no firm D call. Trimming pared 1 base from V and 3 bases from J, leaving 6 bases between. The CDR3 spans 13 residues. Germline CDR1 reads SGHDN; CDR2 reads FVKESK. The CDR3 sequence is CASSQVMKETQYF. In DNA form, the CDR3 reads TGTGCCAGCAGCCAAGTCATGAAAGAGACCCAGTACTTC.

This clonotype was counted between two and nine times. CDR3 in DNA: TGTGCCAGCAGTTCCCGCGAGGGGAGCGCTGAAGCTTTCTTT. It codes for CASSSREGSAEAFF. The rearrangement joins TRBV12-3 or TRBV12-4 to TRBJ1-1, with D possibly TRBD1 on 5 matching bases. With 4 bases removed from V and 6 bases from J, the gap between germline ends came to 15 bases. The CDR3 runs 14 residues.

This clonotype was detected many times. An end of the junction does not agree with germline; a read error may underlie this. The CDR3 coding sequence is TGTGCCAGCAGCTTAGCAGGCTCCTACAATGAGCAGTTCTTC. As protein: CASSLAGSYNEQFF. The chain links TRBV5-1 to TRBJ2-1, with no clear D. Germline V CDR1 and CDR2: SGHRS, YFSETQ. CDR3 size: 14 residues.

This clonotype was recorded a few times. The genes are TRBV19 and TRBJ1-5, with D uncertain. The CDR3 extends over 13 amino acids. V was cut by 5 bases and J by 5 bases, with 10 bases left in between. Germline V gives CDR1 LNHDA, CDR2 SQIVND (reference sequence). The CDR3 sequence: CASSLPGYQPQHF. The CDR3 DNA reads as TGTGCCAGTAGTCTCCCGGGGTATCAGCCCCAGCATTTT.

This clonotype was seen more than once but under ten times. The DNA of the CDR3 is TGTGCCAGCAGCTTTAACGGGGTTTCCTCCACTGAAGCTTTCTTT. Amino acid sequence: CASSFNGVSSTEAFF. The chain carries TRBV7-2 and TRBJ1-1; no firm D call. CDR1 SGHTA and CDR2 FQGNSA come from the germline V gene. V lost 3 bases, J lost 4 bases, and 15 bases lay in between. The CDR3 is made up of 15 amino acids.

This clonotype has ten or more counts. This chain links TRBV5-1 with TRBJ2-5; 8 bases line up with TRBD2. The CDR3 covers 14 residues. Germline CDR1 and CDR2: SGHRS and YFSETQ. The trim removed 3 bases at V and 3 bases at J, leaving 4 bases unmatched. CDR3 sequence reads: CASSSVAGKETQYF. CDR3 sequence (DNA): TGCGCCAGCAGCTCAGTAGCGGGGAAAGAGACCCAGTACTTC.

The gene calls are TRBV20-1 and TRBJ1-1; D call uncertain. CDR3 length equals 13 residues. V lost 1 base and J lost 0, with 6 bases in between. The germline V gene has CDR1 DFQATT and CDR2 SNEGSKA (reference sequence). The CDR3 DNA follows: TGCAGTGCTAGAGTGCCCCTGAACACTGAAGCTTTCTTT. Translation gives CSARVPLNTEAFF.

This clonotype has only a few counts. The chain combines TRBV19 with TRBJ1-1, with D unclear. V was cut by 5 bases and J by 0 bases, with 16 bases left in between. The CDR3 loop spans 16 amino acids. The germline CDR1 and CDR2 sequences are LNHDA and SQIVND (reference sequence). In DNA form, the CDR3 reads TGTGCCAGTAGTGATCCTTATCGGCTCGTGAACACTGAAGCTTTCTTT. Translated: CASSDPYRLVNTEAFF. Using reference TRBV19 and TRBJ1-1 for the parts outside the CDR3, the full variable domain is DGGITQSPKYLFRKEGQNVTLSCEQNLNHDAMYWYRQDPGQGLRLIYYSQIVNDFQKGDIAEGYSVSREKKESFPLTVTSAQKNPTAFYLCASSDPYRLVNTEAFFGQGTRLTVV.

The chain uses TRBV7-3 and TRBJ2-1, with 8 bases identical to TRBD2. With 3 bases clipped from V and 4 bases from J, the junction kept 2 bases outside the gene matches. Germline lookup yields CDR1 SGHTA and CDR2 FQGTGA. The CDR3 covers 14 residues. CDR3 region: CASSLGLDYNEQFF. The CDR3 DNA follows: TGTGCCAGCAGCTTGGGACTAGATTACAATGAGCAGTTCTTC.

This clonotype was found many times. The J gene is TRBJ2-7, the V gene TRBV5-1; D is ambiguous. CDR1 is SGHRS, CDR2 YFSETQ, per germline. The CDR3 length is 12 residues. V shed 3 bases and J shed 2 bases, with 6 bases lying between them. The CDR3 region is CASSSDAYEQYF. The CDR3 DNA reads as TGCGCCAGCAGCTCGGACGCCTACGAGCAGTACTTC.

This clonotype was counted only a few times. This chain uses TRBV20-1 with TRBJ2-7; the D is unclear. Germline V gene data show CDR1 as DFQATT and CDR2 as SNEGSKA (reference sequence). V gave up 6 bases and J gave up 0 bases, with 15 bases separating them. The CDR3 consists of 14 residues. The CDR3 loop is CSATRSENSYEQYF. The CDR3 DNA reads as TGCAGTGCAACACGTAGTGAGAACTCCTACGAGCAGTACTTC.

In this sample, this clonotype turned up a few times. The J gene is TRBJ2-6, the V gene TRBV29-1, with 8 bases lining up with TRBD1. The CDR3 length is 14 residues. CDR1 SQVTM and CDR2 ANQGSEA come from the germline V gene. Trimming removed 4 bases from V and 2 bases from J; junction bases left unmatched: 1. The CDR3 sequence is CSVVGQAGANVLTF. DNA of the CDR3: TGCAGCGTTGTGGGACAGGCTGGGGCCAACGTCCTGACTTTC. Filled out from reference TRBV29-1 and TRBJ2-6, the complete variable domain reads SAVISQKPSRDICQRGTSLTIQCQVDSQVTMMFWYRQQPGQSLTLIATANQGSEATYESGFVIDKFPISRPNLTFSTLTVSNMSPEDSSIYLCSVVGQAGANVLTFGAGSRLTVL.

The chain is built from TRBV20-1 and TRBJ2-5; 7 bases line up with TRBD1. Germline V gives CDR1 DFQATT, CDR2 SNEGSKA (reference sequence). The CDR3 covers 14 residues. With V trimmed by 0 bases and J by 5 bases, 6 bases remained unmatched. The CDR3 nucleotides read TGCAGTGCTAGAGATGAGGGGGCGCGGGAGACCCAGTACTTC. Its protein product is CSARDEGARETQYF.

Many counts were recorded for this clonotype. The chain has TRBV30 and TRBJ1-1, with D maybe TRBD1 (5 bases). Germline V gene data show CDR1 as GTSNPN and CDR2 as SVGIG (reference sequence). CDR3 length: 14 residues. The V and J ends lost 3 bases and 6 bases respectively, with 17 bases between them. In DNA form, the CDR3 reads TGTGCCTGGAGGAGCCACCTAAGGGGCCCTGAAGCTTTCTTT. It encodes CAWRSHLRGPEAFF.

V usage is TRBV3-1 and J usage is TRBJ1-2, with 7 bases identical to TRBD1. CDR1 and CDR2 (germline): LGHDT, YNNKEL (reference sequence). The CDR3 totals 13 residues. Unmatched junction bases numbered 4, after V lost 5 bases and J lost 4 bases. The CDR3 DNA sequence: TGTGCCAGCAGCAAGGGACAGCTCTATGGCTACACCTTC. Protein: CASSKGQLYGYTF.

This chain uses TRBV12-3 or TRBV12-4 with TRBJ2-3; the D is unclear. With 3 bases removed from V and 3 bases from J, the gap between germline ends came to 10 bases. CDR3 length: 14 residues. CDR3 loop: CASSFGVATDTQYF. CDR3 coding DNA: TGTGCCAGCAGTTTTGGGGTTGCGACAGATACGCAGTATTTT.

CDR3 coding DNA: TGTGCCAGCAGTGCCGGGACTGCCTACGAGCAGTACTTC. This sequence encodes CASSAGTAYEQYF. This chain connects TRBV2 to TRBJ2-7; tentatively, D is TRBD2 (6 bases). V lost 4 bases and J 2 bases, leaving 9 bases between the germline ends. CDR3 length: 13 amino acids. CDR1 is SNHLY and CDR2 is FYNNEI in the germline V gene.

CDR3: CASRRGQPYEQYV. Here the CDR3 DNA reads TGTGCCAGCAGACGAGGACAGCCCTACGAGCAGTACGTC. The chain employs TRBV6-2 or TRBV6-3 and TRBJ2-7, with TRBD1 as a possible D gene (6 bases). Per the germline V gene, CDR1 is MNHEY and CDR2 is SVGEGT. This CDR3 is 13 amino acids long. With 6 bases removed from V and 2 bases from J, the gap between germline ends came to 11 bases.